This TCR beta chain is drawn from a study of T cell changes during pregnancy in multiple sclerosis. Sequencing was performed with immunoSEQ multiplex PCR; in TCRdb, only in-frame clones are kept and a portion is missing. There are approximately 53,000 clones in the sample; around nine tenths occur only once, and around 0.25% lies in the top ten. The origin of this receptor is a female donor with multiple sclerosis, enrolled in a pregnancy study. The sample consisted of CD4+ T cells from peripheral blood mononuclear cells, taken in the second trimester of pregnancy.

CDR3 loop: CASSSVQGYNYEQYF. The CDR3 coding sequence is TGTGCCAGTAGTTCCGTACAGGGTTATAACTACGAGCAGTACTTC. The V and J genes are TRBV19 and TRBJ2-7; D possibly corresponds to TRBD1 (6 bases). Germline CDR1 is LNHDA and CDR2 is SQIVND (reference sequence). The V end was cut by 5 bases, the J end by 3 bases, with 17 bases between. The CDR3 is made up of 15 amino acids.